What follows is one T cell receptor (beta chain) and its context. This sample was taken from a study of monozygotic twins with inflammatory bowel disease. The CDR3 has 17 residues. One entry per CDR3 protein, without DNA, is what TCRdb gives after re-calling the 5' RACE reads. The listing contains about 380,000 distinct CDR3 sequences. Sample: blood. The receptor was derived from a human donor with ulcerative colitis or Crohn's disease, or a healthy co-twin of an affected twin (not recorded which). V usage is TRBV12-3 or TRBV12-4 and J usage is TRBJ1-4; TCRdb's D call, TRBD1, is unchecked because there is no DNA. This chain's CDR3 is CASRPPTGEPTNEKLFF.